Sequencing of this TCR beta chain was carried out in a study of T cells in localized non-small cell lung cancer (dated by TCRdb to 2019 to 2021). As for the study more broadly: T cell repertoires of some 240 early-stage NSCLC patients were analyzed, with tumors being compared against uninvolved tumor-adjacent lungs. The cohort consisted of a few hundred treatment-naive NSCLC patients whose localized lung tumors had been resected. Of the NSCLC patients, approximately 130 were male and roughly 100 were female, and the mean age was around 70 years. Points the paper makes about the study in general: Because multi-region tumor sequencing was not performed, intratumor heterogeneity could not be ruled out. Uninvolved tumor-adjacent lung showed the highest T cell clonality, higher than tumor, which suggests more focused antigenic responses in the uninvolved tumor-adjacent lung. Because of the exploratory design, TCR variables were selected using unadjusted p-values without false-discovery rate correction. A median of about 61 of the top 100 tumor clones turned up in the paired uninvolved adjacent lung, and 28 of those clones also ranked among the top 100 of that same adjacent lung. Longer overall survival was associated with higher T cell density in blood, whereas shorter survival was associated with higher clonality in adjacent lung.

Worth noting for this clone: Its antigen is not yet known. Base qualities are not recorded, but no much larger clone differs from it by a single base.

Between the V and J ends, shortened by 6 bases and 8 bases respectively, the junction contains 22 bases. The cysteine opens and the phenylalanine closes a CDR3 of 15 amino acids. Just CDR3 DNA is preserved here, 45 bases in frame from base 1. For CDR1 and CDR2, the germline V gene lists MDHEN and SYDVKM. At diagnosis, tumor, uninvolved tumor-adjacent lung and peripheral blood were collected and then preserved as a mix of FFPE and fresh-frozen material. TCR beta CDR3 regions were sequenced from DNA using the immunoSEQ Assay. Processing in the source paper ran as follows. To compute T cell density, TCR beta template counts were normalized to usable DNA, which was estimated by amplifying housekeeping genes. Richness was estimated using the preseqR package, with extrapolation to 400,000 templates for PBMC samples and to 120,000 templates for tissue samples. Clonality was defined as one minus Pielou's evenness. To identify tissue-enriched TCRs, differential abundance testing was run on productive amino-acid clonotypes with a minimum total count of 5 and an alpha of 0.1. The Jaccard Index and the Morisita Overlap Index were used to measure repertoire overlap between compartments. GLIPH clustered TCR beta CDR3s with public tetramer-defined viral CDR3s; viral motifs required at least three viral sequences plus V-gene enrichment. Sourced from immuneACCESS, this table was stored by TCRdb with only in-frame sequences that have V and J called. A share of the clones is absent; for the studies checked, an unresolved V gene accounts for under half, and the remainder has no known explanation. V and J calls and clone size are given by that table; D and trimming were obtained from the DNA. Present in this sample are about 2,500 clones, around 30% of which were seen just once. The top ten clonotypes cover around a tenth of the sample.

The chain links TRBV28 with TRBJ1-2, and possibly TRBD1, on 5 matching bases. This sequence originates from a man aged 40 to 70 with stage III squamous cell lung carcinoma. This specimen consisted of lung tumor tissue, obtained before any cancer treatment. The nucleotide sequence reads TGTGCCAGCAGGACCGAAGACAGAAGGCTTTCGGGCTACACCTTC. Its product reads: CASRTEDRRLSGYTF.